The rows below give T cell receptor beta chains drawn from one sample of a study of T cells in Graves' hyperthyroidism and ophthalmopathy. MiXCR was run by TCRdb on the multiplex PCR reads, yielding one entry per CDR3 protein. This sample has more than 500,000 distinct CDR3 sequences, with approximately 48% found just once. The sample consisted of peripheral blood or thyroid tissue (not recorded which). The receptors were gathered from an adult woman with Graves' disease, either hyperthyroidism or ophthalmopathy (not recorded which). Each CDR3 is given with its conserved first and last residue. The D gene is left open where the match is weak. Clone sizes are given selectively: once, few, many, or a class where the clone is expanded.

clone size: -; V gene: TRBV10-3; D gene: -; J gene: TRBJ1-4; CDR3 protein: CAISESAGGNEKLFF; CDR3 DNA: TGTGCCATCAGTGAATCGGCTGGAGGCAATGAAAAACTGTTTTTT
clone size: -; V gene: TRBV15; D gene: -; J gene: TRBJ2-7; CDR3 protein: CATSLSSYEQYF; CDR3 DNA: TGTGCCACCAGCCTTAGCTCCTACGAGCAGTACTTC
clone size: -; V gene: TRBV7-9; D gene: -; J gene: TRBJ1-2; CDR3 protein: CASSSDGGENYGYTF; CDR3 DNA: TGTGCCAGCAGCTCTGACGGGGGCGAGAACTATGGCTACACCTTC
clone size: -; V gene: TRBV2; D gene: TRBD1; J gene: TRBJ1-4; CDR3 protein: CASSQPRGDEKLFF; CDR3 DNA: TGTGCCAGCAGTCAACCCAGGGGGGATGAAAAACTGTTTTTT
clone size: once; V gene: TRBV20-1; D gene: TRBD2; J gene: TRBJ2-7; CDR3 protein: CSASPVVAGVGEQYF; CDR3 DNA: TGCAGTGCTTCACCCGTGGTAGCGGGAGTTGGCGAGCAGTACTTC
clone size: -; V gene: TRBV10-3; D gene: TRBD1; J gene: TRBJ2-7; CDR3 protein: CAISESTGGYEQYF; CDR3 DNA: TGTGCCATCAGTGAGTCGACAGGGGGCTACGAGCAGTACTTC
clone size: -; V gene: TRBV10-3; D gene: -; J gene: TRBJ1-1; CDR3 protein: CAISEAEAGNTEAFF; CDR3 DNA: TGTGCCATCAGTGAGGCGGAAGCAGGGAACACTGAAGCTTTCTTT
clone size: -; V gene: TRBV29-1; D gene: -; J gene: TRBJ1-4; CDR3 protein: CSVWGEGGLTNEKLFF; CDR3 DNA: TGCAGCGTTTGGGGAGAGGGCGGTCTAACTAATGAAAAACTGTTTTTT
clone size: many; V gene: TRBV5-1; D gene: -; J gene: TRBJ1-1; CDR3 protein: CASSLDTGTPEAFF; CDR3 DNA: TGCGCCAGCAGCTTGGATACCGGGACACCTGAAGCTTTCTTT
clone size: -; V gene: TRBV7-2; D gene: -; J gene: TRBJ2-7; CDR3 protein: CASSRPGTGQGYEQYF; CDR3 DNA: TGTGCCAGCAGCCGTCCGGGGACGGGGCAGGGCTACGAGCAGTACTTC
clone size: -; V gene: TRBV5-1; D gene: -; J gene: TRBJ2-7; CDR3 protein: CASSEQGREQYF; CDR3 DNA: TGCGCCAGCAGCGAACAGGGAAGGGAGCAGTACTTC
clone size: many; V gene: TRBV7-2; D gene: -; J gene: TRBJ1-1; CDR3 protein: CASSLRGAGRGGTEAFF; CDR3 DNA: TGTGCCAGCAGCTTACGGGGTGCGGGCCGGGGCGGCACTGAAGCTTTCTTT
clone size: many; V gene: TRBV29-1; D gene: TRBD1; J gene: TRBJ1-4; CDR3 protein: CSVWTGPNEKLFF; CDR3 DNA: TGCAGCGTTTGGACAGGGCCTAATGAAAAACTGTTTTTT
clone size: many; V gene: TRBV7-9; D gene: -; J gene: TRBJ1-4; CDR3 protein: CASSPPTGQSGYEKLFF; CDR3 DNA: TGTGCCAGCAGCCCCCCAACCGGACAATCGGGGTATGAAAAACTGTTTTTT
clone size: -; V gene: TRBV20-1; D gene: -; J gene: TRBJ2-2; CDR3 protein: CSARDPWVSAGELFF; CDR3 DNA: TGCAGTGCTAGAGATCCCTGGGTTTCAGCCGGGGAGCTGTTTTTT
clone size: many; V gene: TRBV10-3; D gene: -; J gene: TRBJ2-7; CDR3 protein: CAISVNRGLVSYEQYF; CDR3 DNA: TGTGCCATCAGTGTCAACCGGGGCCTCGTCTCCTACGAGCAGTACTTC
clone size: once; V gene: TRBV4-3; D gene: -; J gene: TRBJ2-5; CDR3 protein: CASSPSDTQQETQYF; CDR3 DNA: TGCGCCAGCAGCCCATCCGACACCCAACAAGAGACCCAGTACTTC
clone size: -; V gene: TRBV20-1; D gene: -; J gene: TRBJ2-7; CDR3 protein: CSALGRTYEQYF; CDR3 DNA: TGCAGTGCCCTGGGACGGACCTACGAGCAGTACTTC
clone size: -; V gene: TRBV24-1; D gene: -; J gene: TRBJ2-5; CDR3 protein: CATRGLGAETQYF; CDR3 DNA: TGTGCCACCAGGGGACTGGGGGCGGAGACCCAGTACTTC
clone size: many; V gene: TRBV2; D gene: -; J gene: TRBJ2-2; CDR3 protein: CASSQGNTGELFF; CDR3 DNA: TGTGCCAGCAGCCAGGGAAACACCGGGGAGCTGTTTTTT
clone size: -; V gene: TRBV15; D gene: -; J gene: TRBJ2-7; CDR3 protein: CATSEGGNEQYF; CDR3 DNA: TGTGCCACCAGCGAGGGGGGTAACGAGCAGTACTTC
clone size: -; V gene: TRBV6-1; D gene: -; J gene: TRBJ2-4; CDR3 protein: CVSSGPGIQYF; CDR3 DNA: TGTGTCAGCAGTGGCCCGGGAATTCAGTACTTC
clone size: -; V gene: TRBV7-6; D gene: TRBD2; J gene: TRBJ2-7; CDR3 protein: CASSFGLAGDSYEQYF; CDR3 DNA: TGTGCCAGCAGCTTCGGGCTAGCGGGAGACTCCTACGAGCAGTACTTC
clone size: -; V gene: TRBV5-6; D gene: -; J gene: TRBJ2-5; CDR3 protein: CASSLGGATQYF; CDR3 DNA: TGTGCCAGCAGCTTGGGCGGGGCGACCCAGTACTTC
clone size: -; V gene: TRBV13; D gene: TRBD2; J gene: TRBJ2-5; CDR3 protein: CASSTLARAWETQYF; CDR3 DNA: TGTGCCAGCAGCACACTAGCGCGCGCGTGGGAGACCCAGTACTTC
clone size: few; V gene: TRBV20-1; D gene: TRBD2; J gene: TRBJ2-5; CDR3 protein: CSARRPSGSETQYF; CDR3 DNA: TGCAGTGCTAGGCGGCCTAGCGGGAGTGAGACCCAGTACTTC
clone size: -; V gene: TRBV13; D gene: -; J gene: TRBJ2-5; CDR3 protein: CASSRPGSQEAQYF; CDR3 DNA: TGCGCCAGCAGCCGACCAGGTTCGCAAGAGGCCCAGTACTTC
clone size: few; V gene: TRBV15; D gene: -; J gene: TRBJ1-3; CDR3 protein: CATSRAGAGNTIYF; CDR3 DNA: TGTGCCACCAGCAGAGCAGGGGCTGGAAACACCATATATTTT